Following are 11 T cell receptor beta chains from one sample sequenced in a study of resident and recirculating memory T cells in vitiligo. The assay was immunoSEQ multiplex PCR, and TCRdb's table has in-frame clones only and misses some. Among tens of thousands of clones, approximately 90% were seen once, and the ten largest hold over 4.5%. The sample taken for sequencing was blood. The origin of the receptors is a male donor with vitiligo.

The chain is built from TRBV19 and TRBJ1-2; D not resolved. The CDR3 has 15 residues. Germline lookup yields CDR1 LNHDA and CDR2 SQIVND (reference sequence). V lost 7 bases and J lost 7, with 22 bases in between. This CDR3 reads CASKAVGPRGFGYTF. In DNA, the CDR3 is TGTGCCAGTAAAGCCGTTGGGCCAAGAGGGTTTGGCTACACCTTC.

The chain joins TRBV27 to TRBJ2-1; 9 nucleotides match TRBD2. V lost 7 bases to trimming and J lost 0 bases; unmatched junction nucleotides: 10. From germline, CDR1 is MNHEY and CDR2 SMNVEV (reference sequence). The CDR3 sequence is 17 residues long. Written as DNA, the CDR3 is TGTGCCAGCACTCCCCGGGGCGGGGGGGCCTCCTACAATGAGCAGTTCTTC. Its translation is CASTPRGGGASYNEQFF.

The chain carries TRBV7-2 and TRBJ1-4; maybe TRBD1 (5 bases). V lost 2 bases to trimming and J lost 6 bases, with 10 bases between them. The CDR3 extends over 14 amino acids. Germline CDR1 SGHTA, CDR2 FQGNSA. In DNA, the CDR3 is TGTGCCAGCAGCTTATTGGCAGGGTATGAAAAACTGTTTTTT. Amino acid sequence: CASSLLAGYEKLFF.

The chain employs TRBV10-3 and TRBJ1-1; no clear D. The CDR3 extends over 15 amino acids. Germline V gives CDR1 ENHRY, CDR2 SYGVKD. V was clipped by 0 bases and J by 2 bases, with 10 bases between them. The CDR3 sequence: CAISESAQTNTEAFF. The CDR3 nucleotides are TGTGCCATCAGTGAGTCAGCACAGACCAACACTGAAGCTTTCTTT.

The rearrangement joins TRBV27 to TRBJ2-2; 7 positions agree with TRBD1. The trim removed 5 bases at V and 7 bases at J, leaving 10 bases unmatched. Germline loops: CDR1 MNHEY, CDR2 SMNVEV (reference sequence). The CDR3 is made up of 15 amino acids. The CDR3 DNA follows: TGTGCCAGCAGTGGCAGAGGGGGCTTATACGGGGAGCTGTTTTTT. Translated: CASSGRGGLYGELFF.

This clone has only a few counts. The V and J genes are TRBV28 and TRBJ2-7; 10 nucleotides match TRBD1. CDR3 length: 15 amino acids. V gave up 6 bases and J gave up 6 bases; unmatched junction bases: 11. Looked up from germline, CDR1 is MDHEN and CDR2 is SYDVKM. The CDR3 reads CASRWGTGDLVEQYF. DNA of the CDR3: TGTGCCAGCAGGTGGGGGACAGGGGACTTGGTCGAGCAGTACTTC.

As DNA, the CDR3 is TGCGCCAGCAGCTGGGGGACAGGGGCAAAAAACATTCAGTACTTC. Protein sequence: CASSWGTGAKNIQYF. The chain employs TRBV5-1 and TRBJ2-4; the match to TRBD1 covers 10 bases. Germline V gene sequence: CDR1 SGHRS, CDR2 YFSETQ. The CDR3 consists of 15 residues. With 3 bases clipped from V and 4 bases from J, the junction kept 4 bases outside the gene matches.

The rearrangement uses TRBV7-2 and TRBJ1-1, with D possibly TRBD1 on 5 matching bases. CDR1 is SGHTA, CDR2 FQGNSA, per germline. The V and J ends lost 2 bases and 1 base respectively, with 11 bases between them. There are 15 residues in the CDR3. The CDR3 nucleotides are TGTGCCAGCAGCTTACAGGGATCGGGGAACACTGAAGCTTTCTTT. This codes for CASSLQGSGNTEAFF.

The rearrangement links TRBV7-2 to TRBJ2-1, with TRBD2 matching 7 bases. The CDR3 is made up of 14 amino acids. V was clipped by 3 bases and J by 10 bases; unmatched bases: 9. Germline CDR1 and CDR2: SGHTA and FQGNSA. This chain's CDR3 is CASSLGGSWREQFF. The CDR3 DNA reads as TGTGCCAGCAGCTTGGGGGGGTCTTGGCGGGAGCAGTTCTTC.

J is TRBJ1-1 and V is TRBV2; D uncertain. The germline gives CDR1 SNHLY, CDR2 FYNNEI. This CDR3 has 13 residues. Trimming stripped 5 bases from V and 4 bases from J, with 11 bases between. CDR3 nucleotide sequence: TGTGCCAGCAGTCGGAGGGTCGGCACTGAAGCTTTCTTT. This encodes CASSRRVGTEAFF.

The chain employs TRBV25-1 and TRBJ2-5; D not resolved. Germline V CDR1 and CDR2: MGHDK, SYGVNS. The CDR3 consists of 15 residues. V lost 3 bases to trimming and J lost 2 bases, with 13 bases between them. The DNA for the CDR3 is TGTGCCAGCAGTGAGGCCGGGTCAGTACAAGAGACCCAGTACTTC. The encoded protein is CASSEAGSVQETQYF.